The entry below gives a single T cell receptor (beta chain) sequence along with its context. This sample was taken from a study of blood T cell repertoires in COVID-19. Study information: Specimens from acute and convalescent COVID-19 originated in the United States, Italy and Spain. Nucleic acid was either cDNA or gDNA, and it came from T cells, B-cell-depleted T cells, or PBMCs.

Per the study methods: Estimation of nucleated cell counts relied on the amplification of reference gene primers. Profiled with immunoSEQ multiplex PCR; TCRdb holds only in-frame clones, not every one. Clonal size and the V and J genes are those of that table, whereas D and trimming came from the DNA. The profile shows around 230,000 clones, around four fifths of them singletons. The clonotype originates from a man aged 35 to 55 with acute or convalescent COVID-19. The sequencing sample was made of peripheral blood.

CDR3 residues: CASSLVGSEAEAFF. For the CDR3, the DNA is TGTGCCAGCAGCTTAGTTGGCAGCGAAGCTGAAGCTTTCTTT. This chain connects TRBV7-9 to TRBJ1-1; D remains unclear. The CDR3 has 14 residues. The germline V gene has CDR1 SEHNR and CDR2 FQNEAQ (reference sequence). V shed 1 base and J shed 6 bases, with 12 bases lying between them.